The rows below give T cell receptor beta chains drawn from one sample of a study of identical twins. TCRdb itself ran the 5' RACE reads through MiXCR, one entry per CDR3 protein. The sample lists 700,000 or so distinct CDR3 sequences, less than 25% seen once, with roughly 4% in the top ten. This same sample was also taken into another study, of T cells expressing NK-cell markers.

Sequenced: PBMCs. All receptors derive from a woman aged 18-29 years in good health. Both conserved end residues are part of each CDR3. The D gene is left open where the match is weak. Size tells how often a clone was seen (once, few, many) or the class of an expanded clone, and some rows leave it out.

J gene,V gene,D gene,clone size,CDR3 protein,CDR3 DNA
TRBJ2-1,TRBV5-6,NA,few,CASSRWEVGFF,TGTGCCAGCAGCCGCTGGGAAGTCGGGTTCTTC
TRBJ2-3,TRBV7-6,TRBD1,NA,CASSLYTQGAADTQYF,TGTGCCAGCAGCTTATATACCCAGGGGGCCGCAGATACGCAGTATTTT
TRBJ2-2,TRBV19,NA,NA,CASSLWAGDTGELFF,TGTGCCAGTAGTCTCTGGGCAGGGGACACCGGGGAGCTGTTTTTT
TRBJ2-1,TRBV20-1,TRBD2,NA,CSARWSGGADEQFF,TGCAGTGCTAGGTGGAGCGGGGGGGCGGATGAGCAGTTCTTC
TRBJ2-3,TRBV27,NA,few,CASSFLPRLTDTQYF,TGTGCCAGCAGTTTCTTGCCGCGCCTCACAGATACGCAGTATTTT
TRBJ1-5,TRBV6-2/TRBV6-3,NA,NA,CASSYRVRLQPQHF,TGTGCCAGCAGTTACCGAGTCCGTCTTCAGCCCCAGCATTTT
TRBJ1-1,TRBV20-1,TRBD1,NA,CSARGTDRGDTEAFF,TGCAGTGCTAGAGGGACCGACAGGGGAGACACTGAAGCTTTCTTT
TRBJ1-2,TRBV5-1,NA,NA,CASSFSGAGGYGYTF,TGCGCCAGCAGCTTCTCAGGGGCTGGTGGCTATGGCTACACCTTC
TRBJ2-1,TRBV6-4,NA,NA,CASSDWWGDEQFF,TGTGCCAGCAGTGACTGGTGGGGCGATGAGCAGTTCTTC
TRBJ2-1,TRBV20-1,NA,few,CSARVLINEQFF,TGCAGTGCTAGAGTACTAATCAATGAGCAGTTCTTC
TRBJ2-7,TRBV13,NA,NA,CASRPRDGSYEQYF,TGTGCCAGCAGGCCCCGGGACGGTTCCTACGAGCAGTACTTC
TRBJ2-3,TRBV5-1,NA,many,CASSLAEADTQYF,TGCGCCAGCAGCTTGGCCGAGGCAGATACGCAGTATTTT
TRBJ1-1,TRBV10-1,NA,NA,CASSVGGATEAFF,TGCGCCAGCAGTGTGGGGGGGGCCACTGAAGCTTTCTTT
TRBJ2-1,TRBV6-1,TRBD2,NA,CASRNTGLAANEQFF,TGTGCCAGCAGAAATACGGGACTAGCGGCGAATGAGCAGTTCTTC
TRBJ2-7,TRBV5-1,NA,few,CASSLSESEQYF,TGCGCCAGCAGCTTGTCGGAGAGCGAGCAGTACTTC
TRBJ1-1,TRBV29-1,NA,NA,CSVEIGSTEAFF,TGCAGCGTTGAAATAGGGAGCACTGAAGCTTTCTTT
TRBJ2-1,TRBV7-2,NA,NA,CASSHPGPNNEQFF,TGTGCCAGCAGCCATCCCGGGCCTAACAATGAGCAGTTCTTC
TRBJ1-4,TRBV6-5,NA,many,CASSYSSSQGEKLFF,TGTGCCAGCAGTTACTCTTCCTCGCAGGGCGAAAAACTGTTTTTT
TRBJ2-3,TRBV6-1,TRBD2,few,CASSRRLANGLGTDTQYF,TGTGCCAGCAGTCGCCGACTAGCCAACGGCCTCGGGACAGATACGCAGTATTTT
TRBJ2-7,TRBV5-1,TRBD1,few,CASSLARDRDTYEQYF,TGCGCCAGCAGTCTGGCCCGGGACAGGGACACCTACGAGCAGTACTTC
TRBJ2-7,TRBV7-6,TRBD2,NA,CASSLFASGPTELLLGGDEQYF,TGTGCCAGCAGCTTATTCGCTAGCGGTCCGACCGAACTTCTACTCGGGGGTGACGAGCAGTACTTC
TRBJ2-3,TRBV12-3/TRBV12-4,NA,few,CASSLGRGRADTQYF,TGTGCCAGCAGTTTGGGGCGGGGACGGGCAGATACGCAGTATTTT
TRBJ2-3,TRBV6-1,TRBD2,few,CASQRLAGPGDTQYF,TGTGCCAGCCAGAGGCTAGCGGGACCCGGAGATACGCAGTATTTT
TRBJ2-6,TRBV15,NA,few,CATSGKVSSGANVLTF,TGTGCCACCAGTGGGAAGGTTTCCTCTGGGGCCAACGTCCTGACTTTC
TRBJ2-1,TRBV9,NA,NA,CASSTAGTKGPDEQFF,TGTGCCAGCAGCACCGCCGGGACAAAGGGACCTGATGAGCAGTTCTTC
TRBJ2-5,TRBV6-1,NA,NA,CASSESPPLGTQYF,TGTGCCAGCAGTGAAAGTCCCCCGCTTGGGACCCAGTACTTC
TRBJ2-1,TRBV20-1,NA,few,CSAKVVGGSYNEQFF,TGCAGTGCTAAGGTGGTGGGGGGCTCCTACAATGAGCAGTTCTTC
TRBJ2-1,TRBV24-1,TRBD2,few,CATVLAGVSYNEQFF,TGTGCCACGGTACTAGCGGGAGTCTCCTACAATGAGCAGTTCTTC
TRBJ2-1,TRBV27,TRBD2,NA,CASSLEIAGGRRSYNEQFF,TGTGCCAGCAGTTTAGAGATAGCGGGAGGGAGAAGATCCTACAATGAGCAGTTCTTC
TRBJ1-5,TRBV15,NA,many,CATSRVRNSNQPQHF,TGTGCCACCAGCAGAGTTAGGAATAGCAATCAGCCCCAGCATTTT
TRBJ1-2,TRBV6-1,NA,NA,CASSEQGRQNYGYTF,TGTGCCAGCAGTGAACAGGGGAGGCAGAACTATGGCTACACCTTC
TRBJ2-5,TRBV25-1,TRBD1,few,CASSETGYQETQYF,TGTGCCAGCAGTGAGACAGGGTACCAAGAGACCCAGTACTTC
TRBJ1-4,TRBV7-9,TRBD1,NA,CASSLLTRDSSNEKLFF,TGTGCCAGCAGTCTACTGACGAGGGACAGTTCAAATGAAAAACTGTTTTTT
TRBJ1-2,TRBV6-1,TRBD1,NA,CASTLTGGYGYTF,TGTGCCAGTACCCTAACAGGGGGCTATGGCTACACCTTC
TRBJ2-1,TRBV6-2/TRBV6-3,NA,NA,CASQVRGALIHGGYNEQFF,TGTGCCAGCCAGGTCAGAGGGGCATTAATACATGGAGGGTACAATGAGCAGTTCTTC
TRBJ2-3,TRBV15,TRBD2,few,CATSRDLPAGATLSTDTQYF,TGTGCCACCAGCAGAGATCTCCCCGCGGGAGCGACCCTTAGCACAGATACGCAGTATTTT
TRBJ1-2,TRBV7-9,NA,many,CASSLEAERYGYTF,TGTGCCAGCAGCTTAGAGGCAGAGAGGTATGGCTACACCTTC
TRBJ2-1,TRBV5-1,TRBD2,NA,CASSLSGRGTYNEQFF,TGCGCCAGCAGCTTGAGCGGGAGAGGAACCTACAATGAGCAGTTCTTC
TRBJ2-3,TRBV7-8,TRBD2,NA,CASSVAGPLDTQYF,TGTGCCAGCAGCGTAGCGGGGCCGTTGGATACGCAGTATTTT
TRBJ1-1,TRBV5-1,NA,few,CASRVEARTEAFF,TGCGCCAGCAGGGTCGAGGCAAGGACTGAAGCTTTCTTT
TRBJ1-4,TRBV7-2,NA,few,CASSLVAGREKLFF,TGTGCCAGCAGCTTAGTTGCAGGGAGGGAAAAACTGTTTTTT
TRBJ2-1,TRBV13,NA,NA,CASRIVGSEQFF,TGTGCCAGCAGGATAGTAGGATCTGAGCAGTTCTTC
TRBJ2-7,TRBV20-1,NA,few,CSARGINNEQYF,TGCAGTGCTAGGGGGATTAACAACGAGCAGTACTTC